One TCR beta chain is described in this entry. No antigen is known for it. The germline V gene has CDR1 MNHEY and CDR2 SVGAGI. V lost 6 bases and J lost 4, with 16 bases in between. The CDR3 sequence is 14 residues long. The sample belongs to a study of shared clonotypes between healthy human individuals. Study details: Each donor's CD4 naive and CD4 memory cells filled three plates apiece, CD8 naive two, and CD8 memory one. Study outcomes and limitations: Sampling included only blood; tissue repertoires likely differ. Naive CD4 clonotypes overlapped across a few donors at about 5.2%.

TCRdb's table, derived via immunoSEQ multiplex PCR, lists solely in-frame clones and lacks some. The table shows 2 million to 2.5 million clones, with 90% to 97% occurring only once. The source material was naive CD4+ T cells sorted from blood. As to subset: CD45RA+ positively selected. The clonotype comes from a man aged 18-30 years in good health. This chain links TRBV6-5 with TRBJ2-7, with D perhaps assigned TRBD1 or TRBD2 (5 bases each). In DNA, the CDR3 is TGTGCCAGCAGCTCGGCTCAGAGGGGTTACGAGCAGTACTTC. Translated, it gives CASSSAQRGYEQYF.